The T cell receptor (beta chain) under discussion was sequenced for a study of blood T cells in healthy people across ages. Whole-study results and caveats: Higher diversity, along with more naive CD4+ cells, distinguished long-lived donors from aged donors.

A remark on this clonotype: Its specificity is not known. This may be a read error: a much more frequent sequence differs by one nucleotide.

The authors ran a second PCR of about 6 to 11 cycles using a sample-barcoded 5' primer and a J-beta primer mix. MiXCR, run by TCRdb on the 5' RACE reads, gives a single entry per CDR3 protein. The table includes about 380,000 distinct CDR3 sequences, roughly half detected once. In germline, CDR1 is SEHNR, CDR2 FQNEAQ (reference sequence). Trimming removed 10 bases at V and 3 bases at J, with 19 bases between. CDR3 length: 16 amino acids. Researchers isolated at least 6 million PBMCs per sample. Extractions gave at least 5.5 micrograms of total RNA per sample. The sample consisted of blood. The sequence derives from a man aged 60 to 75 in good health. This chain joins TRBV7-9 and TRBJ1-6; D not resolved. CDR3 sequence (DNA): TGTGCCAACAGTTCACCCGACTGGGACTATAATTCACCCCTCCACTTT. This encodes CANSSPDWDYNSPLHF.